The 10 T cell receptor beta chains in this list originate from one sample, sequenced in a study of T cells in narcolepsy. Profiling relied on immunoSEQ multiplex PCR, and the TCRdb table lists in-frame clones only, not all of them. The sample holds about 27,000 clones, approximately 79% seen once. The specimen was memory (CD45RA-) CD4+ T cells from blood. The receptors derive from a human donor in good health.

The chain has TRBV2 and TRBJ2-7, with 7 bases lining up with TRBD2. This CDR3 contains 17 residues. Trimming at V came to 7 bases and at J to 2 bases, leaving 17 bases not matched to a gene. CDR1 and CDR2 from the germline V gene are SNHLY and FYNNEI. For the CDR3, the DNA is TGTGCCAGCAACAACTTGGGGATAGCGGGTTTGACCTACGAGCAGTACTTC. It yields the protein CASNNLGIAGLTYEQYF.

The chain carries TRBV7-9 and TRBJ1-6, with 12 bases lining up with TRBD1. The V gene end was trimmed by 1 base and the J gene end by 9 bases; junction bases not matched to a gene: 1. The CDR3 length is 15 residues. CDR1 is SEHNR and CDR2 is FQNEAQ in the germline V gene (reference sequence). The CDR3 bases are TGTGCCAGCAGCTTAGGGGACAGGGGGCGTTCACCCCTCCACTTT. It translates to CASSLGDRGRSPLHF.

The chain couples TRBV10-3 to TRBJ1-4; D gene unclear. Germline V gene lookup returns CDR1 ENHRY and CDR2 SYGVKD. The length of the CDR3 is 13 residues. Deletions cut 6 bases from V and 8 bases from J, with 13 bases between. Here the CDR3 reads CAIRPSLGEKLFF. CDR3 DNA: TGTGCCATCAGACCCTCACTGGGGGAAAAACTGTTTTTT.

In its sample, this clone was seen a few times. V and J are TRBV18 and TRBJ2-7; 7 bases fit TRBD1. CDR1 and CDR2 (germline): KGHSH, LQKENI. The CDR3 is made up of 15 amino acids. The junction had 6 bases not matched to a gene; V was cut back by 2 bases and J by 2 bases. The CDR3 is CASSPERDSAYEQYF. In nucleotides, the CDR3 is TGTGCCAGCTCACCAGAACGGGACAGCGCCTACGAGCAGTACTTC.

The chain combines TRBV9 with TRBJ1-6, with unresolved D. V lost 0 bases to trimming and J lost 10 bases, with 17 bases between them. The CDR3 runs to 16 residues. Looked up from germline, CDR1 is SGDLS and CDR2 is YYNGEE. The CDR3 is CASSVGSTGLESPLHF. The CDR3 coding sequence is TGTGCCAGCAGCGTAGGCTCGACGGGATTAGAATCACCCCTCCACTTT.

The V call is TRBV7-9, the J call TRBJ1-1, with TRBD1 identical over 7 bases. This CDR3 is built from 13 residues. Looked up from germline, CDR1 is SEHNR and CDR2 is FQNEAQ (reference sequence). V gave up 3 bases and J gave up 3 bases; unmatched junction bases: 1. The CDR3 sequence is CASSFTGDTEAFF. The CDR3 DNA follows: TGTGCCAGCAGCTTCACAGGGGACACTGAAGCTTTCTTT.

The gene calls are TRBV19 and TRBJ2-1; TRBD2 aligns across 16 bases. The CDR3 has 18 amino acids. Trimming took 6 bases from V and 9 from J; bases not matched to a gene: 14. Germline-derived CDR1 and CDR2 are LNHDA and SQIVND (reference sequence). CDR3 region: CASSRLPGLAGGQVEQFF. CDR3 sequence (DNA): TGTGCCAGTAGCCGACTCCCGGGACTAGCGGGAGGGCAGGTTGAGCAGTTCTTC.

This chain joins TRBV6-1 and TRBJ1-1; the D is unclear. Germline CDR1 MNHNS, CDR2 SASEGT. V lost 7 bases and J 0 bases, leaving 6 bases between the germline ends. The CDR3 totals 12 residues. CDR3 nucleotides: TGTGCCAGCACGCAGATGAACACTGAAGCTTTCTTT. Translating it yields CASTQMNTEAFF.

This clone was seen more than once but under ten times. The gene calls are TRBV19 and TRBJ1-5; TRBD1 aligns across 7 bases. The CDR3 has 13 amino acids. V dropped 2 bases and J dropped 7; count of bases not matched to a gene: 2. The germline CDR1 and CDR2 sequences are LNHDA and SQIVND (reference sequence). The CDR3 spells CASSISGGQPQHF. In DNA, the CDR3 is TGTGCCAGTAGTATATCAGGGGGGCAGCCCCAGCATTTT.

For this clone: Different DNA sequences within this sample yield the same CDR3. The rearrangement links TRBV15 to TRBJ2-3; perhaps TRBD2 as D (5 bases). CDR1 is LNHNV and CDR2 is YYDKDF in the germline V gene (reference sequence). Between the trimmed V and J ends, which lost 5 bases and 2 bases, there was a span of 5 bases. This CDR3 has 12 amino acids. As DNA, the CDR3 is TGTGCCACCAGCCGGGACACAGATACGCAGTATTTT. Translating gives CATSRDTDTQYF.